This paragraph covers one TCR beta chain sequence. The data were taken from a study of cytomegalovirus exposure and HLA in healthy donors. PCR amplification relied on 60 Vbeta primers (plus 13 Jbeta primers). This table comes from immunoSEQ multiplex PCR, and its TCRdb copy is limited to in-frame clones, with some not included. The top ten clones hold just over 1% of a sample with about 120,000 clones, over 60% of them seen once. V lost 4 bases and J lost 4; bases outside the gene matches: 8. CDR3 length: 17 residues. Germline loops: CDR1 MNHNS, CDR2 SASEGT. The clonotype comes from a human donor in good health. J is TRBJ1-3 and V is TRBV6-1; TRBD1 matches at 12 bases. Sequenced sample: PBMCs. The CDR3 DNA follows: TGTGCCAGCAGTGCCCGGGACAGGGGGCTCGGAGGAAACACCATATATTTT. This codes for CASSARDRGLGGNTIYF.